Listed below are T cell receptor beta chains from one sample, sequenced in a study of blood T cell repertoires in COVID-19. Clones were sequenced by immunoSEQ multiplex PCR, and TCRdb holds only the in-frame ones, with some missing. The sample lists around 300,000 clones; approximately 90% were seen once. Sequencing input: PBMCs or T cells enriched from blood (not recorded which). Every receptor here comes from a woman aged 45-65 years who had recovered from COVID-19. CDR3s leave out the opening cysteine and the closing phenylalanine or tryptophan.

cdr3_aa j_call v_call
ASSQVVQGETQY TRBJ2-5 TRBV4-3
ASSLARGGNQPQH TRBJ1-5 TRBV19
ASSDGTSGKNEQF TRBJ2-1 TRBV6-4
ASSFGVEAENLGEQY TRBJ2-7 TRBV28
ASSLTSGAEQY TRBJ2-7 TRBV7-2
ASSVSAIPVADTQY TRBJ2-3 TRBV11-2
ASSLGQVDTEAF TRBJ1-1 TRBV5-4
ASSGTTGGSGNTIY TRBJ1-3 TRBV5-6
ASSQGGTSGSGDTQY TRBJ2-3 TRBV4-2
ASSVVAGETQY TRBJ2-5 TRBV9
ASRTGTGVGYT TRBJ1-2 TRBV6-5
SAYSGGELF TRBJ2-2 TRBV20-1
ASSNCFQGAQANYGYT TRBJ1-2 TRBV21-1
ASSYEGQGYGYT TRBJ1-2 TRBV5-1
ASSFPGSSSEQY TRBJ2-7 TRBV7-8
AISEIGDEQF TRBJ2-1 TRBV10-3
ASSRGSSGSYNEQF TRBJ2-1 TRBV14
ASSLEGVESYEQY TRBJ2-7 TRBV5-1
ASSFIQGSRGGYT TRBJ1-2 TRBV5-1
ASSTIIGGGSYEQY TRBJ2-7 TRBV28
SVYSTGVGEAF TRBJ1-1 TRBV29-1
ASSWDRMNTEAF TRBJ1-1 TRBV27
ASSEGGGWASFSGNTIY TRBJ1-3 TRBV28
AWSYREGGNQPQH TRBJ1-5 TRBV30
ASSSHGTGYEQY TRBJ2-7 TRBV7-3
ASSPPAGETQY TRBJ2-5 TRBV11-3
ATSRSLSRSNQPQH TRBJ1-5 TRBV15
ASSDNGGGDTEAF TRBJ1-1 TRBV27
ASSSIHSGGNEQF TRBJ2-1 TRBV11-2
ASSQVLGSNNNEQF TRBJ2-1 TRBV4-2
ASRGDRGHNSPLH TRBJ1-6 TRBV28
ASRAGTGGVSYEQY TRBJ2-7 TRBV7-2